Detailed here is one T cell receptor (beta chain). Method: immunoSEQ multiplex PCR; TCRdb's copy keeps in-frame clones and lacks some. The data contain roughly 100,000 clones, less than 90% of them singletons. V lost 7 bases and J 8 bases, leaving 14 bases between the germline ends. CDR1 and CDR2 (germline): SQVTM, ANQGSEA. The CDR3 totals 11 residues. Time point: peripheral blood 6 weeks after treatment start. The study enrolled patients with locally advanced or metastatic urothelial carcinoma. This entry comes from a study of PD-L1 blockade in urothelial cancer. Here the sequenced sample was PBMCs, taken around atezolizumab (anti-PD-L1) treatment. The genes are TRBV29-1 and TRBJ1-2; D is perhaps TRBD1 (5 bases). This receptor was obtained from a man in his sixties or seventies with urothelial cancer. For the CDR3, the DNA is TGCAGCGGCTGGGGGAGGAACGGCTACACCTTC. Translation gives CSGWGRNGYTF.